The next 21 T cell receptor beta chains were all read from a single sample in a study of PD-1 blockade in classical Hodgkin lymphoma. Repertoires were generated with immunoSEQ multiplex PCR, while TCRdb's copy carries only in-frame clones and drops some. The table includes about 6,000 clones, 82% detected once. Each and every patient relapsed after autologous stem cell transplantation, and patients got differing brentuximab vedotin exposure. Magnetic negative selection of thawed PBMCs yielded the CD8+ T cells. The sample was CD8+ T cells from blood, taken at baseline. The receptor set was obtained from a human donor with classical Hodgkin lymphoma.

J is TRBJ2-1 and V is TRBV4-1; possibly TRBD1 for D (6 bases). The CDR3 contains 15 residues. CDR1 is MGHRA and CDR2 is YSYEKL in the germline V gene. Trimming removed 7 bases at V and 7 bases at J, with 20 bases between. CDR3 residues: CASNEGVWGRNEQFF. The DNA of the CDR3 is TGCGCCAGCAATGAGGGAGTCTGGGGGCGGAATGAGCAGTTCTTC.

As DNA, the CDR3 is TGCGCCAGCAGCTTAGAAAGCGGGGGGGCCTACAATGAGCAGTTCTTC. As protein: CASSLESGGAYNEQFF. V gene TRBV5-1 combines with J gene TRBJ2-1, with TRBD2 identical over 10 bases. Trimming took 2 bases from V and 2 from J; bases not matched to a gene: 4. The germline CDR1 and CDR2 sequences are SGHRS and YFSETQ. The length of the CDR3 is 16 residues.

The chain has TRBV5-4 and TRBJ2-1; D remains unclear. The CDR3 contains 15 residues. Germline V gene lookup returns CDR1 SGHNT and CDR2 YYREEE (reference sequence). V lost 1 base to trimming and J lost 1 base, with 9 bases between them. CDR3: CASSLIGESYNEQFF. DNA of the CDR3: TGTGCCAGCAGCTTGATAGGAGAGTCCTACAATGAGCAGTTCTTC.

This clone was recorded once. The chain employs TRBV2 and TRBJ2-7; 7 bases fit TRBD1. In germline, CDR1 is SNHLY, CDR2 FYNNEI. The junction had 3 bases not matched to a gene; V was cut back by 7 bases and J by 3 bases. The CDR3 spans 12 residues. The CDR3: CASIRDSYEQYF. DNA for the CDR3: TGTGCCAGCATTAGGGACAGCTACGAGCAGTACTTC.

The chain is built from TRBV6-1 and TRBJ1-2; D unclear. Germline assignment: CDR1 MNHNS and CDR2 SASEGT. This CDR3 has 14 residues. The V end was cut by 3 bases, the J end by 2 bases, with 10 bases between. The CDR3: CASSDLDINYGYTF. The CDR3 DNA is TGTGCCAGCAGTGACCTCGACATAAACTATGGCTACACCTTC.

The genes are TRBV12-5 and TRBJ1-5, with D possibly being TRBD1 (6 bases). Per germline, CDR1 LGHNT and CDR2 FRNRAP. CDR3 length equals 13 residues. V lost 1 base and J lost 6, with 7 bases in between. CDR3 amino acids: CASGLGGAQPQHF. The DNA of the CDR3 is TGTGCTAGTGGTTTGGGGGGGGCTCAGCCCCAGCATTTT.

The chain employs TRBV4-1 and TRBJ1-1; weak D call: TRBD1 (6 bases). The CDR3 covers 15 residues. In germline, CDR1 is MGHRA, CDR2 YSYEKL. V gave up 0 bases and J gave up 1 base, with 9 bases separating them. CDR3 nucleotides: TGCGCCAGCAGCCAAGACCAGGGACAGAACACTGAAGCTTTCTTT. Protein: CASSQDQGQNTEAFF.

V is TRBV13 and J is TRBJ2-3; D unclear. The V gene lost 3 bases and the J gene lost 0 bases, with 13 bases spanning the gap. CDR1 is PRHDT and CDR2 is FYEKMQ in the germline V gene (reference sequence). There are 16 residues in the CDR3. The CDR3 loop is CASSFVGFSSTDTQYF. The DNA of the CDR3 is TGTGCCAGCAGCTTTGTTGGGTTTTCTAGCACAGATACGCAGTATTTT.

The genes are TRBV6-5 and TRBJ1-6, with 7 bases that match TRBD1. Germline CDR1 is MNHEY and CDR2 is SVGAGI. The V segment lost 2 bases and the J segment 6 bases; nucleotides outside the gene matches: 4. The CDR3 runs 15 residues. The CDR3 region is CASSYGTGANSPLHF. DNA for the CDR3: TGTGCCAGCAGTTACGGCACAGGGGCTAATTCACCCCTCCACTTT.

This sequence joins TRBV7-8 and TRBJ1-1; the D gene is possibly TRBD1 (5 bases). V lost 1 base to trimming and J lost 3 bases, with 15 bases between them. Germline CDR1 and CDR2: SGHVS and FQNEAQ. The CDR3 totals 16 residues. CDR3 DNA: TGTGCCAGCAGCTTAGTTTTAGCAGGGTGGGACACTGAAGCTTTCTTT. This gives the protein CASSLVLAGWDTEAFF. Based on the CDR3 plus reference TRBV7-8 and TRBJ1-1, the full variable domain is GAGVSQSPRYKVAKRGQDVALRCDPISGHVSLFWYQQALGQGPEFLTYFQNEAQLDKSGLPSDRFFAERPEGSVSTLKIQRTQQEDSAVYLCASSLVLAGWDTEAFFGQGTRLTVV.

The chain joins TRBV30 to TRBJ1-2; the D is unclear. This CDR3 spans 12 amino acids. Trimming shortened V by 0 bases and J by 1 base, and 3 bases separated the two germline ends. The germline V gene has CDR1 GTSNPN and CDR2 SVGIG (reference sequence). CDR3 region: CAWSVLNYGYTF. The CDR3 DNA sequence: TGTGCCTGGAGTGTACTTAACTATGGCTACACCTTC.

The chain links TRBV4-3 to TRBJ2-5; D is uncertain. This CDR3 is 15 amino acids long. CDR1 and CDR2 from the germline V gene are LGHNA and YSLEER. V lost 0 bases to trimming and J lost 0 bases, with 8 bases between them. CDR3 bases: TGCGCCAGCAGCCAAGATGTGTCCTACCAAGAGACCCAGTACTTC. Amino acids: CASSQDVSYQETQYF.

This chain connects TRBV6-5 to TRBJ1-1; no definite D call. V lost 5 bases to trimming and J lost 1 base, with 8 bases between them. Germline CDR1 reads MNHEY; CDR2 reads SVGAGI. The CDR3 totals 13 residues. The CDR3 loop is CASSPWENTEAFF. The CDR3 region has the DNA TGTGCCAGCAGTCCCTGGGAGAACACTGAAGCTTTCTTT.

The rearrangement uses TRBV7-9 and TRBJ2-1, with 8 positions matching TRBD1. Germline CDR1 SEHNR, CDR2 FQNEAQ (reference sequence). The CDR3 runs to 17 residues. Trimming cost V 5 bases and J 8 bases; bases outside gene matches: 17. CDR3 loop: CASSLPLSGTGFDEQFF. CDR3 sequence (DNA): TGTGCCAGCAGCCTACCCCTGTCGGGGACAGGTTTCGATGAGCAGTTCTTC. The full variable domain, with the rest looked up from reference TRBV7-9 and TRBJ2-1, is DTGVSQNPRHKITKRGQNVTFRCDPISEHNRLYWYRQTLGQGPEFLTYFQNEAQLEKSRLLSDRFSAERPKGSFSTLEIQRTEQGDSAMYLCASSLPLSGTGFDEQFFGPGTRLTVL.

The gene calls are TRBV4-3 and TRBJ1-2, with no clear D. From germline, CDR1 is LGHNA and CDR2 YSLEER. This CDR3 comprises 17 residues. Trimming took off 4 bases at V and 2 bases at J, with 20 bases between the two ends. The CDR3 region is CASSPSPPSSPNYGYTF. In nucleotides, the CDR3 is TGCGCCAGCAGCCCTTCACCCCCCTCCAGCCCAAACTATGGCTACACCTTC.

V and J are TRBV27 and TRBJ1-1, with D unclear. V lost 0 bases, J lost 6 bases, and 11 bases lay in between. From germline, CDR1 is MNHEY and CDR2 SMNVEV (reference sequence). The CDR3 loop spans 14 amino acids. CDR3 bases: TGTGCCAGCAGTTTATCGATGTCAGGCCCTGAAGCTTTCTTT. Its translation: CASSLSMSGPEAFF.

J is TRBJ2-4 and V is TRBV12-5; 7 bases map to TRBD1. The CDR3 runs 16 residues. CDR1 is LGHNT, CDR2 FRNRAP, per germline. J lost 6 bases, V lost 6 bases, and 14 bases had no gene match. CDR3: CASGGPENRGGNIQYF. DNA for the CDR3: TGTGCTAGTGGCGGGCCCGAAAACAGGGGTGGAAACATTCAGTACTTC.

The chain couples TRBV11-2 to TRBJ1-2; D gene uncertain. Germline V gene data show CDR1 as SGHAT and CDR2 as FQNNGV. Trimming took 8 bases from V and 2 from J, leaving 15 bases between them. The CDR3 covers 14 residues. Here the CDR3 reads CASEVIGRNYGYTF. As DNA, the CDR3 is TGTGCCAGCGAGGTAATCGGACGGAACTATGGCTACACCTTC.

The chain uses TRBV4-1 and TRBJ2-7; D might be TRBD1 or TRBD2, each matching 5 bases. The ends were cut back, 4 bases at V and 5 bases at J, with 12 bases in the middle. The CDR3 runs to 13 residues. Germline loops: CDR1 MGHRA, CDR2 YSYEKL. CDR3 sequence (DNA): TGCGCCAGCAGCCTAGGGCGAGGGGACGAGCAGTACTTC. Its protein product is CASSLGRGDEQYF.

There are a few counts of this clone. The J gene is TRBJ1-1, the V gene TRBV2; D uncertain. V lost 5 bases, J lost 2 bases, and 6 bases lay in between. The V gene's germline CDR1 is SNHLY and CDR2 FYNNEI. The CDR3 consists of 12 residues. CDR3 DNA sequence: TGTGCCAGCAGTTGGACTAACACTGAAGCTTTCTTT. Residues: CASSWTNTEAFF.

This CDR3 reads CASSLGAGSYNEQFF. CDR3 nucleotides: TGTGCCAGCAGTTTAGGGGCAGGGTCCTACAATGAGCAGTTCTTC. The chain is built from TRBV27 and TRBJ2-1; D may be TRBD1 (5 bases). The CDR3 sequence is 15 residues long. Germline V CDR1 and CDR2: MNHEY, SMNVEV (reference sequence). Trimming took 2 bases from V and 1 from J, leaving 9 bases between them.